The clone carrying this T cell receptor beta chain came up many times. The CDR3 regions of TCR beta were amplified from RNA transcripts. A first-round RT-PCR of the TCR CDR3 used the HTBI primer set. MiXCR was run by TCRdb on the multiplex PCR reads, yielding one entry per CDR3 protein. In the table there are a few hundred thousand distinct CDR3 sequences, just over 45% of which are singletons. This sample was included in a study of T cells in Graves' hyperthyroidism and ophthalmopathy. The sample taken for sequencing was peripheral blood or thyroid tissue (not recorded which). This receptor was identified in a woman aged 18-29 years with Graves' hyperthyroidism.

CDR3 in amino acids: CASSQGSGTKTDQPQHF. CDR3 DNA: TGTGCCAGCAGCCAAGGATCCGGGACAAAAACCGATCAGCCCCAGCATTTT. V is TRBV14 and J is TRBJ1-5; tentative D call: TRBD1 (6 bases). The V gene lost 1 base and the J gene lost 5 bases, with 18 bases spanning the gap. The germline V gene has CDR1 SGHDN and CDR2 FVKESK. The CDR3 is 17 amino acids. Combining the CDR3 with reference TRBV14 and TRBJ1-5 gives the whole variable domain EAGVTQFPSHSVIEKGQTVTLRCDPISGHDNLYWYRRVMGKEIKFLLHFVKESKQDESGMPNNRFLAERTGGTYSTLKVQPAELEDSGVYFCASSQGSGTKTDQPQHFGDGTRLSIL.